This TCR beta chain comes out of a study of technical replicates of blood from four donors (dated by TCRdb to about 2017). Libraries were constructed by the immunoSEQ multiplex PCR assay. TCRdb carries this immuneACCESS record with in-frame sequences only. Its versions omit some clonotypes, under half of them owing to an unresolved V gene in the studies checked, with the rest unexplained. The sample table contains under 100,000 clones; only one count was recorded for around 96% of them. Approximately 0.3% of the sample rests with the top ten. V lost 2 bases and J lost 9 bases; the stretch between them is 12 bases long. From the cysteine up to the phenylalanine, the CDR3 has a length of 12 residues. Left in the record is the CDR3 DNA by itself, 36 bases read in frame from the first base. The germline V gene provides CDR1 SGHTS and CDR2 YDEGEE. With regard to this clone: Its specific antigen is unknown. No per-base quality is available; no much larger clone lies one base away.

The V gene is TRBV5-8 and the J gene is TRBJ2-7; the D segment could be TRBD1, given 5 matching bases. The receptor was isolated from a human donor in good health. Sequenced: T cells isolated from PBMCs. The CDR3 loop reads CASSFAGKGQYF. DNA sequence: TGTGCCAGCAGCTTTGCAGGGAAAGGGCAGTACTTC.